Described below is a single T cell receptor beta chain sequence and its context. The clone's antigen remains unknown. Instrument used: NextSeq 550. A Human TCR Profiling Kit was used to prepare UMI-labeled 5' RACE TCRbeta libraries. The same number of PCR cycles was used to prepare all TCRbeta libraries in parallel. Per the source publication's procedure: Each TCRbeta library contained between about 2,900 and 18,000 functional CDR3beta clonotypes. MIGEC 1.2.9 handled UMI extraction and consensus assembly, with a minimum of three reads required per UMI. MiXCR 3.0.3 was used to extract the in-frame CDR3beta repertoires. After each sample was downsampled to 42,000 randomly selected UMIs, diversity metrics were computed in VDJtools 1.2.1. For the top 3,000 clones of each sample pair, the repertoire overlap metrics D, R and F2 were calculated in VDJtools. The reads, reprocessed by TCRdb, yield one row per CDR3 protein sequence and no DNA. These V and J calls derive from TCRdb rather than the authors' analysis. This sample's table lists around 11,000 distinct CDR3 sequences. Roughly 9% of the sample lies in the top ten.

This sample was included in a study of human CD8 memory T cell subsets (dated by TCRdb to 2020 to 2022). Regarding the study in general: To assess how stem-like (TSTEM), progenitor exhausted-like (TPEX) and effector memory CD8+ T cell subsets are clonally related, the TCRbeta repertoires of these three subsets were compared. Roughly 6 donors each provided TSTEM, TPEX and effector memory subsets, from which TCRbeta repertoires were obtained. Study-wide conclusions, independent of this receptor: Only TCRbeta chains were sequenced, and repertoire comparisons rested on a handful of donors tested with paired t-tests and Bonferroni correction. Normalized Shannon-Wiener diversity was similarly high in the TSTEM and TPEX subsets, while the effector memory subsets were comparatively less diverse. Greater repertoire diversity in TSTEM than in TPEX subsets was suggested by Chao1 estimates, potentially reflecting a broader range of specificities. Clonotypes were shared with effector memory cells by both stem-like subsets, but only minimal overlap was found between TSTEM and TPEX repertoires, suggesting distinct antigen spectra.

CCR7+ PD-1- TIGIT- cells were classified as stem-like memory CD8+ T cells (TSTEM). Density gradient separation was used to isolate peripheral blood mononuclear cells from healthy donor buffy coats. In the study, negative magnetic separation with EasySep or MojoSort CD8+ T cell isolation kits was used to enrich total CD8+ T cells. An RNeasy Mini Kit was used to extract total RNA from duplicate vials of around 140,000 sorted CD8+ T cells per subset. PBMCs were used either fresh or after being cryopreserved in fetal bovine serum containing 10% DMSO. CD8+ T cell subsets were sorted to purity by fluorescence-activated cell sorting on a FACSAria III. The CDR3 holds 15 amino acids from the cysteine to the phenylalanine. The nucleotide record is missing. Via the germline V gene, CDR1 is MGHDK and CDR2 SYGVNS.

This chain joins TRBV25-1 to TRBJ2-5; lacking DNA, the TRBD1 call made by TCRdb goes unchecked. The sequenced material came from CD8+ stem-like memory T cells (TSCM and TCM) sorted from PBMCs. The intended sense of this specimen's cell subset or site label: stem-like memory CD8 T cells (TSTEM), CCR7+ PD-1- TIGIT-. This TCR came from a human donor in good health. CDR3 region: CASSEFRGGEETQYF.